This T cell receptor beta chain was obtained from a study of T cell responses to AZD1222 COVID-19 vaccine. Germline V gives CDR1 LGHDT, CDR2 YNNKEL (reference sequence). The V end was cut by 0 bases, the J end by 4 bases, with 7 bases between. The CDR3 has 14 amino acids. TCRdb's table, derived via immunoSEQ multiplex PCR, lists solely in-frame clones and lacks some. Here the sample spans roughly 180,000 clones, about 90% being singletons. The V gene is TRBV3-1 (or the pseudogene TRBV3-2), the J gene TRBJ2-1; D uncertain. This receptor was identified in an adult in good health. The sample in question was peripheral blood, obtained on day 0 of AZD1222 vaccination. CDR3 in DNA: TGTGCCAGCAGCCAAGAGTCCCCATACAATGAGCAGTTCTTC. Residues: CASSQESPYNEQFF.